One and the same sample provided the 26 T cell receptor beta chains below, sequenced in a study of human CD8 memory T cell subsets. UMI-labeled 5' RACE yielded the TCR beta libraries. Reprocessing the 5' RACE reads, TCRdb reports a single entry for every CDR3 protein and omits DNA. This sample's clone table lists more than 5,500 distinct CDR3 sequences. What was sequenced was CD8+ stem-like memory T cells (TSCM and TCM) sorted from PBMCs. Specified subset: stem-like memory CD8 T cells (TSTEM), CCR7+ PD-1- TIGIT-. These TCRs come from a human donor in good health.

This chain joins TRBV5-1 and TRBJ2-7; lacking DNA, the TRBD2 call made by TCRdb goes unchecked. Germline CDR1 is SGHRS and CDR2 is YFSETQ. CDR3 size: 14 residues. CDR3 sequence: CASSPGLATYEQYF.

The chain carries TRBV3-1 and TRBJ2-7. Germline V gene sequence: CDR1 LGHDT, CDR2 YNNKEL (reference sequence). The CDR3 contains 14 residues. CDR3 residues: CASRLGGSPYEQYF.

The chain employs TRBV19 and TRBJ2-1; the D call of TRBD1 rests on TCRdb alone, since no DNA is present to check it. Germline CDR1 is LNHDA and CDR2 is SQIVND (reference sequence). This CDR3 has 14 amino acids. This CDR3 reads CASSIRENYNEQFF. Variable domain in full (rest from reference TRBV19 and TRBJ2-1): DGGITQSPKYLFRKEGQNVTLSCEQNLNHDAMYWYRQDPGQGLRLIYYSQIVNDFQKGDIAEGYSVSREKKESFPLTVTSAQKNPTAFYLCASSIRENYNEQFFGPGTRLTVL.

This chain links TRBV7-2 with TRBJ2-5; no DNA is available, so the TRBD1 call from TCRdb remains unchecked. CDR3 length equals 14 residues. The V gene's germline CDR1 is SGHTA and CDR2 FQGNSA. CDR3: CASSFGGPQETQYF.

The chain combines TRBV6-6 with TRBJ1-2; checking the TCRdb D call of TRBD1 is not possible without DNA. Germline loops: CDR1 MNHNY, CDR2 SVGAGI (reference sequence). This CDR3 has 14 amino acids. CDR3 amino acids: CASSDRGKGNGYTF.

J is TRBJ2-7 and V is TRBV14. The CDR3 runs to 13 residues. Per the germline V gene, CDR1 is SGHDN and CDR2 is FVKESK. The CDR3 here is CASSHHSSYEQYF.

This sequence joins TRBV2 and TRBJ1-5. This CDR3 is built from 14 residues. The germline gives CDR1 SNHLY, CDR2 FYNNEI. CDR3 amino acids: CASSGFGGNQPQHF.

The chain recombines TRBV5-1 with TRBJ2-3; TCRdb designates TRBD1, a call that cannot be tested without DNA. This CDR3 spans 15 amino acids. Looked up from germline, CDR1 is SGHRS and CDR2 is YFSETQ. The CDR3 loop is CASSLVTGGQDTQYF.

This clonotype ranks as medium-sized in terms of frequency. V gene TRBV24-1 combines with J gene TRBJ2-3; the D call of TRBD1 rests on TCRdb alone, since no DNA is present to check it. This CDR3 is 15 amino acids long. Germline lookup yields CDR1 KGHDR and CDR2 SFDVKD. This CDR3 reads CATSGTGDPTDTQYF.

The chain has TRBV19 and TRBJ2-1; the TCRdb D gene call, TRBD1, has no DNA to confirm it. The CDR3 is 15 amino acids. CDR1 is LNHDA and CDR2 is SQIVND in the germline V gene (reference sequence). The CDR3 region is CASNPGTGGRNEQFF.

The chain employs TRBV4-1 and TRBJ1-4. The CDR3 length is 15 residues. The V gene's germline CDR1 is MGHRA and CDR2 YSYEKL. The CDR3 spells CASSQDPVPNEKLFF.

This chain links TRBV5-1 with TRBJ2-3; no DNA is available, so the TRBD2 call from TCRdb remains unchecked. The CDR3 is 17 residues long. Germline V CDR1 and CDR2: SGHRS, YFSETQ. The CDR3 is CASSPESVRVGTDTQYF.

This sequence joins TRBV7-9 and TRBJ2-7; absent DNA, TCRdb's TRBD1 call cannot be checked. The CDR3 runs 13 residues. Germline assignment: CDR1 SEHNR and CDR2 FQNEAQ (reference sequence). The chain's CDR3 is CASSPRDKYEQYF.

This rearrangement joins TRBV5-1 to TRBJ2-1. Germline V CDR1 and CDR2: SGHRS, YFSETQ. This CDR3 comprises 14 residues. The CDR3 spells CASSWTSAYNEQFF.

CDR3 protein: CASSLEGLAVQETQYF. The chain combines TRBV5-4 with TRBJ2-5; TCRdb lists TRBD2, though no DNA is available to test this call. Germline V gene data show CDR1 as SGHNT and CDR2 as YYREEE (reference sequence). The CDR3 consists of 16 residues.

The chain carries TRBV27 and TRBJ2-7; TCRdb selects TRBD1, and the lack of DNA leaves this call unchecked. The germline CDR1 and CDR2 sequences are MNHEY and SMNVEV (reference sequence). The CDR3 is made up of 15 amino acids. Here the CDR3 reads CASSPEAGASYEQYF.

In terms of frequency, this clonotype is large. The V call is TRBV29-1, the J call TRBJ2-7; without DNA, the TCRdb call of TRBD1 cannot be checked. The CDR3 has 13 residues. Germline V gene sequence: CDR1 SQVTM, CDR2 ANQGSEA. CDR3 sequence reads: CSVTPGQGVEQYF.

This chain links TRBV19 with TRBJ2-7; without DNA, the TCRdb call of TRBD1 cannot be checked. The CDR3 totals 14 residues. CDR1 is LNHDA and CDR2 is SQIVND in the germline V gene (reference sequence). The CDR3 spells CASTPTGGIYEQYF.

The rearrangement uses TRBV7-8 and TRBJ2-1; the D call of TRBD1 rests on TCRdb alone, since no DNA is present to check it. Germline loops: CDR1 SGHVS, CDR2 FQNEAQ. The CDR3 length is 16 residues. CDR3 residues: CASSYGDREAGNEQFF.

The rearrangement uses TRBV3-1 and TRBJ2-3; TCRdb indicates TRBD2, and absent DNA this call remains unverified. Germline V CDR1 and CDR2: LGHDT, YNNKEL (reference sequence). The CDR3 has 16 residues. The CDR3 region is CASSRPGLAGSDTQYF.

The CDR3 loop is CASSFTSGSDEQFF. This rearrangement joins TRBV27 to TRBJ2-1; TCRdb outputs TRBD2, but without DNA this stays unchecked. The CDR3 length is 14 residues. Germline V gene data show CDR1 as MNHEY and CDR2 as SMNVEV (reference sequence).

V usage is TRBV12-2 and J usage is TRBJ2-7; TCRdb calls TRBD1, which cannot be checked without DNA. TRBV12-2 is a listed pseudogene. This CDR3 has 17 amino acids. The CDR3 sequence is CASRHPFPDRVVYEQYF.

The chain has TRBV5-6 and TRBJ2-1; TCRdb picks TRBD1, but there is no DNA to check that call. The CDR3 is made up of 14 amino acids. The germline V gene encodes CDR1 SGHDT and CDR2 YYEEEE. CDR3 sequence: CASSRRTLRDEQFF.

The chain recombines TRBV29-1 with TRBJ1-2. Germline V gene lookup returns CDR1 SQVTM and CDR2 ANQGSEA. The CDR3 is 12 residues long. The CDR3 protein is CSVEAWQEGYTF.

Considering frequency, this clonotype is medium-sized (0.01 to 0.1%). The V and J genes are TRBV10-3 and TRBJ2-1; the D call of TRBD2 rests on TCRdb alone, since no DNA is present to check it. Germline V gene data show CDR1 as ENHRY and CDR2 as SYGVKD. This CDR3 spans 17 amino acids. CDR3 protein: CAISESRASGDNNEQFF.

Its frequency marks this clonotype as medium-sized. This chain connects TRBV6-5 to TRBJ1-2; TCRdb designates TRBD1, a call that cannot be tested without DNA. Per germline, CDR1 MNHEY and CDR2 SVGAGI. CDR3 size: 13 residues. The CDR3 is CASSYSMGDGYTF.